Listed below are T cell receptor beta chains from one sample, sequenced in a study of graft-versus-host responses after intestinal transplantation. Sequencing was performed with immunoSEQ multiplex PCR; in TCRdb, only in-frame clones are kept and a portion is missing. The top ten hold about 0.78% of the sample, which has fewer than 45,000 clones, about 93% seen once. Sequenced material: PBMCs, taken 16 days after intestinal transplant. The source is a human patient who received an intestinal transplant, so some T cells may come from the graft donor. CDR3s include the opening cysteine and the closing phenylalanine or tryptophan. A D gene is named only where the DNA matches it firmly. Clone size appears in some rows only: once, few, many, or a class for an expanded clone.

clone size,V gene,D gene,J gene,CDR3 protein,CDR3 DNA
-,TRBV25-1,-,TRBJ2-7,CASSESGFYEQYF,TGTGCCAGCAGTGAATCAGGGTTCTACGAGCAGTACTTC
-,TRBV2,-,TRBJ2-2,CASRGSKRANTGELFF,TGTGCCAGCAGGGGCAGCAAACGAGCGAACACCGGGGAGCTGTTTTTT
once,TRBV7-8,-,TRBJ1-1,CASSLELDGSEAFF,TGTGCCAGCAGCTTAGAGCTGGACGGTTCTGAAGCTTTCTTT
-,TRBV27,TRBD1,TRBJ2-5,CASSWDRQETQYF,TGTGCCAGCAGTTGGGACAGGCAAGAGACCCAGTACTTC
-,TRBV4-3,TRBD2,TRBJ2-2,CASSQDPGGANTGELFF,TGCGCCAGCAGCCAAGATCCGGGGGGGGCAAACACCGGGGAGCTGTTTTTT
-,TRBV28,-,TRBJ2-1,CASSLGADEQFF,TGTGCCAGCAGTTTAGGGGCAGATGAGCAGTTCTTC
-,TRBV27,TRBD1,TRBJ1-2,CASSVGQGDYGYTF,TGTGCCAGCAGTGTGGGACAGGGGGACTATGGCTACACCTTC
-,TRBV19,TRBD1,TRBJ2-2,CASRNRGTGGWNTGELFF,TGTGCCAGTAGGAATAGGGGAACAGGGGGCTGGAACACCGGGGAGCTGTTTTTT
few,TRBV28,-,TRBJ1-5,CASSFGQPQHF,TGTGCCAGCAGTTTCGGTCAGCCCCAGCATTTT
-,TRBV28,-,TRBJ1-3,CASSSPSGGNTIYF,TGTGCCAGCAGTTCCCCCTCGGGCGGAAACACCATATATTTT
-,TRBV5-1,TRBD1,TRBJ2-1,CASSPGTGGRYEQFF,TGCGCCAGCAGCCCTGGGACAGGGGGCCGCTATGAACAGTTCTTC
-,TRBV7-6,-,TRBJ2-3,CASSLASVGLSTDTQYF,TGTGCCAGCAGCTTAGCGTCGGTAGGGCTAAGCACAGATACGCAGTATTTT
once,TRBV11-2,-,TRBJ1-4,CASSLVPAQNEKLFF,TGTGCCAGCAGCTTAGTACCGGCGCAGAATGAAAAACTGTTTTTT
-,TRBV7-3,-,TRBJ1-1,CASSLIRATEVTEAFF,TGTGCCAGCAGCTTAATAAGGGCAACCGAAGTCACTGAAGCTTTCTTT
-,TRBV29-1,-,TRBJ2-7,CSVESGEEYEQYF,TGCAGCGTTGAATCGGGAGAAGAATACGAGCAGTACTTC
-,TRBV28,-,TRBJ2-3,CASSWTADSTDTQYF,TGTGCCAGCAGTTGGACGGCCGATAGCACAGATACGCAGTATTTT
once,TRBV5-1,TRBD1,TRBJ2-7,CASSWTDRGGRDEQYF,TGCGCCAGCAGCTGGACCGACAGGGGAGGTCGGGACGAGCAGTACTTC
once,TRBV19,-,TRBJ2-1,CASRTEDNEQFF,TGTGCCAGTAGGACAGAAGACAATGAGCAGTTCTTC
-,TRBV2,TRBD1,TRBJ1-2,CASSGQGSYGYTF,TGTGCCAGCAGTGGACAGGGAAGCTATGGCTACACCTTC
-,TRBV4-2,TRBD2,TRBJ2-7,CASSPLGLAGGYEQYF,TGTGCCAGCAGCCCTCTTGGGCTAGCGGGAGGATACGAGCAGTACTTC
-,TRBV5-8,TRBD2,TRBJ2-3,CASSPRLALRNTQYF,TGTGCCAGCAGCCCCCGACTAGCGTTAAGGAATACGCAGTATTTT
-,TRBV2,-,TRBJ2-5,CASSEMGGLGQETQYF,TGTGCCAGCAGTGAAATGGGGGGATTGGGCCAAGAGACCCAGTACTTC
-,TRBV7-2,TRBD1,TRBJ1-5,CASSLTGQGSQPQHF,TGTGCCAGCAGCTTAACGGGACAGGGCTCTCAGCCCCAGCATTTT
-,TRBV29-1,-,TRBJ2-7,CSVGGRGEQYF,TGCAGCGTTGGGGGGCGTGGGGAGCAGTACTTC
-,TRBV7-7,-,TRBJ2-7,CASSLGGTAYEQYF,TGTGCTAGCAGCTTAGGCGGTACAGCCTACGAGCAGTACTTC